This T cell receptor (beta chain) comes out of a study of OX40 agonist ivuxolimab in advanced cancers. Overall study context: Patients treated during dose escalation were battling hepatocellular carcinoma, melanoma, renal cell or head and neck cancer.

This clone was counted between two and nine times. Its specificity is unknown. Trimming shortened V by 0 bases and J by 4 bases, and 3 bases separated the two germline ends. Per germline, CDR1 SEHNR and CDR2 FQNEAQ (reference sequence). This CDR3 spans 12 amino acids. Study-wide findings and caveats: The authors also found low normalized T-cell clonal expansion in some nonresponders.

The data were produced by immunoSEQ multiplex PCR, yet TCRdb's version contains in-frame clones alone and is incomplete. The table has 15,000 to 20,000 clones, 80% to 90% seen once; the top ten hold around 27%. The clonotype comes from an adult with an advanced solid tumor such as melanoma, head and neck, liver or kidney cancer. Sequencing was performed on CD4+ or CD8+ T cells sorted from blood, taken in a trial of the OX40 agonist ivuxolimab. V is TRBV7-9 and J is TRBJ1-1, with D hard to call. CDR3 loop: CASSLAITEAFF. The CDR3 bases are TGTGCCAGCAGCTTAGCTATCACTGAAGCTTTCTTT.